Below, 25 T cell receptor beta chains from the same sample are listed, as sequenced in a study of blood T cell repertoires in COVID-19. Clones were read by immunoSEQ multiplex PCR, and TCRdb kept only the in-frame ones, dropping some. The profile covers approximately 110,000 clones, with 90% to 95% appearing a single time and just over 2% taken by the ten largest. Sequenced material: peripheral blood. These receptors came from a man aged 50 to 59 with COVID-19, enrolled during active disease.

The chain uses TRBV6-6 and TRBJ2-5; a possible D gene is TRBD2 (7 bases). CDR3 length: 15 residues. From germline, CDR1 is MNHNY and CDR2 SVGAGI (reference sequence). The V and J ends lost 2 bases and 4 bases respectively, with 14 bases between them. Here the CDR3 DNA reads TGTGCCAGCAGTTACGAAGGGGGAGGGAGAGAGACCCAGTACTTC. It codes for CASSYEGGGRETQYF.

The chain couples TRBV6-1 to TRBJ2-1; D uncertain. Trimming cost V 1 base and J 0 bases, with 10 bases left between them. This CDR3 is 16 amino acids long. Germline assignment: CDR1 MNHNS and CDR2 SASEGT. Here the CDR3 DNA reads TGTGCCAGCAGTGAAGGCAGATTCACCTCCTACAATGAGCAGTTCTTC. It specifies CASSEGRFTSYNEQFF.

The chain has TRBV5-4 and TRBJ2-5; tentative D call: TRBD1 (6 bases). Germline V gene lookup returns CDR1 SGHNT and CDR2 YYREEE (reference sequence). This CDR3 is built from 13 residues. V was pared by 1 base and J by 4 bases, with 8 bases between. CDR3 nucleotide sequence: TGTGCCAGCAGCTTGCAGGGGTCAGAGACCCAGTACTTC. Residues: CASSLQGSETQYF.

The chain links TRBV5-1 to TRBJ1-1; D uncertain. V shed 2 bases and J shed 12 bases, with 17 bases lying between them. CDR3 size: 13 residues. Germline V gene sequence: CDR1 SGHRS, CDR2 YFSETQ. The DNA for the CDR3 is TGCGCCAGCAGCTTAGGTGTGGCTTCTAGGCCTTTCTTT. Its translation is CASSLGVASRPFF.

The chain is built from TRBV9 and TRBJ2-1, with TRBD2 matching 10 bases. This CDR3 has 15 amino acids. In germline, CDR1 is SGDLS, CDR2 YYNGEE. J was trimmed by 8 bases and V by 0 bases; bases with no gene match: 5. The CDR3 nucleotides are TGTGCCAGCAGCGTAGCTAGCGGGAGTAGGGATGAGCAGTTCTTC. The encoded protein is CASSVASGSRDEQFF. The variable domain in full, with the rest retrieved from reference TRBV9 and TRBJ2-1, is DSGVTQTPKHLITATGQRVTLRCSPRSGDLSVYWYQQSLDQGLQFLIQYYNGEERAKGNILERFSAQQFPDLHSELNLSSLELGDSALYFCASSVASGSRDEQFFGPGTRLTVL.

The gene calls are TRBV19 and TRBJ2-7, with 11 bases identical to TRBD2. The germline gives CDR1 LNHDA, CDR2 SQIVND (reference sequence). This CDR3 region has 14 residues. The V and J ends lost 5 bases and 5 bases, in that order; junction bases with no gene match: 5. Here the CDR3 reads CASSFTSGRNEQYF. The CDR3 nucleotides read TGTGCCAGTAGTTTCACTAGCGGGAGAAACGAGCAGTACTTC.

The chain links TRBV5-6 to TRBJ2-1; tentative D call: TRBD2 (5 bases). This CDR3 comprises 15 residues. V dropped 5 bases and J dropped 0 bases, with 12 bases sitting between them. Germline V gene data show CDR1 as SGHDT and CDR2 as YYEEEE. This CDR3 reads CASRLTGSSYNEQFF. CDR3 DNA sequence: TGTGCCAGCAGGTTGACGGGAAGCTCCTACAATGAGCAGTTCTTC.

The rearrangement uses TRBV19 and TRBJ1-1; TRBD1 agrees at 7 bases. The CDR3 totals 16 residues. Germline V CDR1 and CDR2: LNHDA, SQIVND (reference sequence). After removal of 4 bases from V and 0 bases from J, the junction contained 8 bases not matched to a gene. CDR3 loop: CASSTTGIRMNTEAFF. Written as DNA, the CDR3 is TGTGCCAGTAGTACGACAGGGATCAGGATGAACACTGAAGCTTTCTTT.

The chain is built from TRBV24-1 and TRBJ2-1; the match to TRBD2 covers 8 bases. This CDR3 has 16 residues. The germline CDR1 and CDR2 sequences are KGHDR and SFDVKD. Losses at the gene ends were 3 bases for V and 7 bases for J; bases not matched to a gene: 10. The CDR3 spells CATSDNLAGIRNEQFF. CDR3 in DNA: TGTGCCACCAGTGATAACCTAGCGGGTATCAGAAATGAGCAGTTCTTC.

The chain couples TRBV24-1 to TRBJ2-1; TRBD2 aligns across 9 bases. The V gene's germline CDR1 is KGHDR and CDR2 SFDVKD. The V segment lost 8 bases and the J segment 3 bases; nucleotides outside the gene matches: 10. The CDR3 loop spans 16 amino acids. This CDR3 is CATNKKREVGYNEQFF. The CDR3 nucleotides are TGTGCCACCAATAAAAAGCGGGAGGTGGGCTACAATGAGCAGTTCTTC.

The V gene is TRBV4-3, the J gene TRBJ2-6, with D perhaps TRBD2 (5 bases). V was clipped by 0 bases and J by 2 bases, with 8 bases between them. The CDR3 extends over 16 amino acids. The germline V gene has CDR1 LGHNA and CDR2 YSLEER. The CDR3 coding sequence is TGCGCCAGCAGCCAAGATTTCGGGACTGGGGCCAACGTCCTGACTTTC. Translating gives CASSQDFGTGANVLTF.

This clone was counted between two and nine times. The rearrangement joins TRBV10-3 to TRBJ2-7, with D perhaps TRBD2 (5 bases). The germline CDR1 and CDR2 sequences are ENHRY and SYGVKD. Between the trimmed V and J ends, which lost 3 bases and 5 bases, there was a span of 14 bases. CDR3 length: 14 amino acids. The CDR3 reads CAISDPDYRHEQYF. Here the CDR3 DNA reads TGTGCCATCAGTGACCCTGACTATCGGCACGAGCAGTACTTC.

The gene calls are TRBV24-1 and TRBJ2-5, with 8 bases that match TRBD2. This CDR3 contains 16 residues. The V and J ends lost 3 bases and 4 bases, in that order; junction bases with no gene match: 9. Germline V gene lookup returns CDR1 KGHDR and CDR2 SFDVKD. CDR3 nucleotides: TGTGCCACCAGTGATATTGTAACGGGAGGGATAGAGACCCAGTACTTC. The encoded protein is CATSDIVTGGIETQYF.

This clone was seen repeatedly, ten times or more. The rearrangement joins TRBV24-1 to TRBJ2-2, with D tentatively TRBD1 (5 bases). CDR3 size: 15 residues. Germline assignment: CDR1 KGHDR and CDR2 SFDVKD. The germline V and J ends were trimmed by 0 bases and 1 base, with 5 bases remaining between them. CDR3 sequence: CATSDLDRNTGELFF. The CDR3 DNA follows: TGTGCCACCAGTGATTTGGACAGGAACACCGGGGAGCTGTTTTTT.

CDR3 nucleotides: TGTGCCAGCAGTCCCCGACAGGGGCAGGAAGCTTTCTTT. It is translated as CASSPRQGQEAFF. This chain uses TRBV27 with TRBJ1-1, with 8 bases fitting TRBD1. The CDR3 consists of 13 residues. V lost 5 bases and J lost 8; bases outside the gene matches: 7. CDR1 MNHEY and CDR2 SMNVEV come from the germline V gene (reference sequence).

The chain employs TRBV5-1 and TRBJ2-3; 9 bases match TRBD1. With 4 bases clipped from V and 3 bases from J, the junction kept 9 bases outside the gene matches. The CDR3 contains 16 residues. CDR1 is SGHRS and CDR2 is YFSETQ in the germline V gene. CDR3 in amino acids: CASSGGRDRVTDTQYF. CDR3 bases: TGCGCCAGCAGCGGGGGCCGGGACAGGGTGACAGATACGCAGTATTTT.

J is TRBJ1-2 and V is TRBV15; D remains unclear. CDR1 and CDR2 (germline): LNHNV, YYDKDF (reference sequence). V was clipped by 5 bases and J by 2 bases, with 12 bases between them. This CDR3 contains 14 residues. The DNA of the CDR3 is TGTGCCACCAGCGCAACCGGCGGAAACTATGGCTACACCTTC. It translates to CATSATGGNYGYTF.

The chain has TRBV6-6 and TRBJ2-3; 7 bases fit TRBD1. The V segment lost 6 bases and the J segment 0 bases; nucleotides outside the gene matches: 9. The CDR3 runs to 16 residues. Looked up from germline, CDR1 is MNHNY and CDR2 is SVGAGI (reference sequence). The CDR3 coding sequence is TGTGCCAGCAGCCAACAGGGGAAGAGAAGCACAGATACGCAGTATTTT. Its translation is CASSQQGKRSTDTQYF.

The rearrangement links TRBV18 to TRBJ2-3; D remains unclear. Per germline, CDR1 KGHSH and CDR2 LQKENI. CDR3 length: 13 amino acids. V gave up 4 bases and J gave up 2 bases, with 7 bases separating them. The CDR3 region has the DNA TGTGCCAGCTCACGTCAGAACACAGATACGCAGTATTTT. This translates into CASSRQNTDTQYF. The entire variable domain, with the rest obtained from reference TRBV18 and TRBJ2-3, is as follows: NAGVMQNPRHLVRRRGQEARLRCSPMKGHSHVYWYRQLPEEGLKFMVYLQKENIIDESGMPKERFSAEFPKEGPSILRIQQVVRGDSAAYFCASSRQNTDTQYFGPGTRLTVL.

CDR3 in amino acids: CASSRGTGTEAFF. The CDR3 bases are TGTGCCAGCAGTAGGGGCACGGGTACTGAAGCTTTCTTT. The chain carries TRBV6-6 and TRBJ1-1, with a weak D call TRBD1 (5 bases). Trimming pared 5 bases from V and 5 bases from J, leaving 12 bases between. Germline lookup yields CDR1 MNHNY and CDR2 SVGAGI (reference sequence). CDR3 size: 13 residues.

The chain combines TRBV18 with TRBJ1-4; 7 bases line up with TRBD1. The CDR3 covers 15 residues. Germline V gives CDR1 KGHSH, CDR2 LQKENI. The V gene end was trimmed by 4 bases and the J gene end by 4 bases; junction bases not matched to a gene: 6. CDR3 region: CASSRTGTVNEKLFF. The CDR3 region has the DNA TGTGCCAGCTCACGAACCGGGACAGTTAATGAAAAACTGTTTTTT.

The CDR3 reads CASSLVLAGPETQYF. In DNA, the CDR3 is TGTGCCAGCAGCTTAGTACTAGCGGGACCCGAGACCCAGTACTTC. The genes are TRBV7-3 and TRBJ2-5; 10 bases are shared with TRBD2. The CDR3 is 15 amino acids. Looked up from germline, CDR1 is SGHTA and CDR2 is FQGTGA. J lost 5 bases, V lost 2 bases, and 5 bases had no gene match.

J is TRBJ2-4 and V is TRBV5-5; TRBD2 agrees at 11 bases. After removal of 4 bases from V and 5 bases from J, the junction contained 8 bases not matched to a gene. Germline CDR1 reads SGHKS; CDR2 reads YYEKEE (reference sequence). The CDR3 length is 16 residues. Here the CDR3 reads CASSTIAGGLENIQYF. In nucleotides, the CDR3 is TGTGCCAGCAGCACCATAGCGGGAGGGTTAGAAAACATTCAGTACTTC.

The chain carries TRBV9 and TRBJ2-1; TRBD2 matches 10 bases. In germline, CDR1 is SGDLS, CDR2 YYNGEE. CDR3 length: 15 residues. Unmatched junction bases numbered 4, after V lost 0 bases and J lost 7 bases. In DNA, the CDR3 is TGTGCCAGCAGCGTAGACACTAGCGGGGTGAATGAGCAGTTCTTC. It codes for CASSVDTSGVNEQFF.

The chain recombines TRBV5-1 with TRBJ2-7, with a tentative D call TRBD1 (6 bases). The germline V gene has CDR1 SGHRS and CDR2 YFSETQ. The CDR3 is 14 amino acids. Trimming stripped 2 bases from V and 4 bases from J, with 13 bases between. The CDR3 is CASSLQGLPYEQYF. The CDR3 DNA reads as TGCGCCAGCAGCTTACAGGGTTTGCCGTACGAGCAGTACTTC.